The 29 T cell receptor beta chains below were found in one sample sequenced in a study of blood T cell repertoires in COVID-19. Profiled with immunoSEQ multiplex PCR; TCRdb holds only in-frame clones, not every one. The sample has approximately 280,000 clones, roughly 84% seen once. Sequencing was performed on peripheral blood. The origin of the receptors is a human donor with COVID-19, enrolled during active disease. The donor label of this sample is uncertain.

This chain joins TRBV28 and TRBJ2-7, with D possibly TRBD2 on 6 matching bases. Between the trimmed V and J ends, which lost 8 bases and 9 bases, there was a span of 8 bases. Germline CDR1 and CDR2: MDHEN and SYDVKM. CDR3 length equals 9 residues. The CDR3 sequence is CASGDWQYF. The CDR3 DNA reads TGTGCCAGCGGGGACTGGCAGTACTTC. Full variable domain (remainder filled in from reference TRBV28 and TRBJ2-7): DVKVTQSSRYLVKRTGEKVFLECVQDMDHENMFWYRQDPGLGLRLIYFSYDVKMKEKGDIPEGYSVSREKKERFSLILESASTNQTSMYLCASGDWQYFGPGTRLTVT.

V is TRBV11-2 and J is TRBJ1-2; D is undetermined. The germline CDR1 and CDR2 sequences are SGHAT and FQNNGV. The CDR3 contains 14 residues. V lost 5 bases to trimming and J lost 4 bases, with 14 bases between them. The CDR3 coding sequence is TGTGCCAGCAGCCCCCCCGCACGACTCTATGGCTACACCTTC. Translation gives CASSPPARLYGYTF. The variable domain in full, with the rest retrieved from reference TRBV11-2 and TRBJ1-2, is EAGVAQSPRYKIIEKRQSVAFWCNPISGHATLYWYQQILGQGPKLLIQFQNNGVVDDSQLPKDRFSAERLKGVDSTLKIQPAKLEDSAVYLCASSPPARLYGYTFGSGTRLTVV.

The chain carries TRBV6-1 and TRBJ2-5; D is unclear. The CDR3 totals 13 residues. Germline CDR1 reads MNHNS; CDR2 reads SASEGT. V dropped 2 bases and J dropped 1 base, with 5 bases sitting between them. This CDR3 reads CASSEPSQETQYF. DNA for the CDR3: TGTGCCAGCAGTGAACCCAGCCAAGAGACCCAGTACTTC.

This chain connects TRBV9 to TRBJ2-1, with 7 bases fitting TRBD2. The CDR3 length is 14 residues. Germline V CDR1 and CDR2: SGDLS, YYNGEE. Trimming took 4 bases from V and 7 from J; bases not matched to a gene: 8. Here the CDR3 reads CASSPRSSGNEQFF. Here the CDR3 DNA reads TGTGCCAGCAGCCCTCGTAGTAGCGGGAATGAGCAGTTCTTC.

The chain joins TRBV6-2 or TRBV6-3 to TRBJ1-1, with TRBD1 matching over 8 bases. Per the germline V gene, CDR1 is MNHEY and CDR2 is SVGEGT. This CDR3 spans 13 amino acids. Trimming removed 6 bases from V and 7 bases from J; junction bases left unmatched: 7. The CDR3 DNA reads as TGTGCCAGCAGCCCTAGAACAGGGGGTGAAGCTTTCTTT. Translation: CASSPRTGGEAFF.

J is TRBJ1-4 and V is TRBV5-1, with 7 bases matching TRBD1. CDR1 and CDR2 (germline): SGHRS, YFSETQ. This CDR3 is built from 16 residues. V trimming: 4 bases; J trimming: 5 bases; junction bases outside the gene matches: 11. In nucleotides, the CDR3 is TGCGCCAGCAGCGCGGTGGGGGCCAGGGGGAATGAAAAACTGTTTTTT. This sequence encodes CASSAVGARGNEKLFF.

The CDR3 DNA sequence: TGTGCCAGTAGCACCTCCGGGACAGGCCCCCTCATTTACGGCTACACCTTC. This translates into CASSTSGTGPLIYGYTF. The V gene is TRBV19, the J gene TRBJ1-2; 8 nucleotides match TRBD1. This CDR3 has 17 amino acids. J gave up 8 bases and V 6 bases, and 20 bases lay outside the gene matches. The germline V gene has CDR1 LNHDA and CDR2 SQIVND (reference sequence).

V gene TRBV7-2 combines with J gene TRBJ2-1; D remains unclear. This CDR3 contains 15 residues. The ends were cut back, 3 bases at V and 0 bases at J, with 9 bases in the middle. Germline loops: CDR1 SGHTA, CDR2 FQGNSA. CDR3 bases: TGTGCCAGCAGCTTCTCTGCCAGCTCCTACAATGAGCAGTTCTTC. This sequence encodes CASSFSASSYNEQFF. Full variable domain (outside the CDR3, taken from reference TRBV7-2 and TRBJ2-1): GAGVSQSPSNKVTEKGKDVELRCDPISGHTALYWYRQSLGQGLEFLIYFQGNSAPDKSGLPSDRFSAERTGGSVSTLTIQRTQQEDSAVYLCASSFSASSYNEQFFGPGTRLTVL.

This chain connects TRBV30 to TRBJ2-2, with 10 bases identical to TRBD1. Per germline, CDR1 GTSNPN and CDR2 SVGIG (reference sequence). The CDR3 loop spans 15 amino acids. J was trimmed by 4 bases and V by 2 bases; bases with no gene match: 4. CDR3 sequence: CAWSQDRGGTGELFF. In nucleotides, the CDR3 is TGTGCCTGGAGTCAGGACAGGGGGGGCACCGGGGAGCTGTTTTTT.

The chain joins TRBV30 to TRBJ2-3; 8 bases are a match to TRBD2. With 1 base clipped from V and 3 bases from J, the junction kept 3 bases outside the gene matches. The germline CDR1 and CDR2 sequences are GTSNPN and SVGIG (reference sequence). This CDR3 is built from 14 residues. The CDR3 sequence is CAWSDGRATDTQYF. CDR3 in DNA: TGTGCCTGGAGTGACGGGAGGGCGACAGATACGCAGTATTTT.

This sequence joins TRBV7-2 and TRBJ2-2; D is perhaps TRBD2 (6 bases). The V gene lost 1 base and the J gene lost 3 bases, with 9 bases spanning the gap. Germline CDR1 and CDR2: SGHTA and FQGNSA. CDR3 length: 15 amino acids. This chain's CDR3 is CASSLGSGYTGELFF. The CDR3 coding sequence is TGTGCCAGCAGCTTAGGTAGCGGATACACCGGGGAGCTGTTTTTT.

V gene TRBV19 combines with J gene TRBJ1-2; TRBD1 is a possible D gene (6 bases). Trimming cost V 7 bases and J 8 bases, with 23 bases left between them. The CDR3 runs to 15 residues. Germline V gene sequence: CDR1 LNHDA, CDR2 SQIVND (reference sequence). The CDR3: CASNGDRTNLSGYTF. The CDR3 DNA sequence: TGTGCCAGTAACGGAGACAGGACAAACTTAAGCGGCTACACCTTC. Combining the CDR3 with reference TRBV19 and TRBJ1-2 gives the whole variable domain DGGITQSPKYLFRKEGQNVTLSCEQNLNHDAMYWYRQDPGQGLRLIYYSQIVNDFQKGDIAEGYSVSREKKESFPLTVTSAQKNPTAFYLCASNGDRTNLSGYTFGSGTRLTVV.

The chain links TRBV5-1 to TRBJ2-2, with D possibly TRBD2 on 6 matching bases. CDR3 length: 15 residues. CDR1 is SGHRS, CDR2 YFSETQ, per germline. Trimming shortened V by 5 bases and J by 4 bases, and 15 bases separated the two germline ends. The CDR3 spells CASRLIGGGTGELFF. Here the CDR3 DNA reads TGCGCCAGCAGGCTTATCGGGGGTGGCACCGGGGAGCTGTTTTTT.

This clone was seen only a few times. The chain recombines TRBV6-5 with TRBJ1-2; 8 nucleotides align to TRBD1. CDR3 size: 12 residues. Per the germline V gene, CDR1 is MNHEY and CDR2 is SVGAGI. With V trimmed by 8 bases and J by 6 bases, 5 bases remained unmatched. CDR3 residues: CASSRQGNGYTF. The CDR3 coding sequence is TGTGCCAGCTCCCGACAGGGGAATGGCTACACCTTC.

The CDR3 spells CASSQDGPENEKLFF. CDR3 nucleotides: TGCGCCAGCAGCCAAGATGGGCCAGAAAATGAAAAACTGTTTTTT. This chain links TRBV4-3 with TRBJ1-4; D is ambiguous. The V and J ends lost 0 bases and 5 bases respectively, with 10 bases between them. The CDR3 sequence is 15 residues long. Per germline, CDR1 LGHNA and CDR2 YSLEER.

The rearrangement links TRBV9 to TRBJ2-5; TRBD2 aligns across 9 bases. The CDR3 contains 15 residues. Trimming took 0 bases from V and 4 from J; bases not matched to a gene: 4. The germline V gene has CDR1 SGDLS and CDR2 YYNGEE. The CDR3 reads CASSVGAGGGETQYF. The CDR3 DNA reads TGTGCCAGCAGCGTAGGAGCGGGAGGAGGAGAGACCCAGTACTTC. Variable domain in full (rest from reference TRBV9 and TRBJ2-5): DSGVTQTPKHLITATGQRVTLRCSPRSGDLSVYWYQQSLDQGLQFLIQYYNGEERAKGNILERFSAQQFPDLHSELNLSSLELGDSALYFCASSVGAGGGETQYFGPGTRLLVL.

V gene TRBV18 combines with J gene TRBJ2-1; 10 positions match TRBD2. Germline V CDR1 and CDR2: KGHSH, LQKENI. This CDR3 contains 15 residues. Trimming at V came to 3 bases and at J to 9 bases, leaving 8 bases not matched to a gene. As DNA, the CDR3 is TGTGCCAGCTCACCTTGGACTAGCGGCATTTCTGAGCAGTTCTTC. Its translation is CASSPWTSGISEQFF.

The rearrangement uses TRBV7-9 and TRBJ1-5; D is unclear. V lost 1 base and J 5 bases, leaving 6 bases between the germline ends. Germline V CDR1 and CDR2: SEHNR, FQNEAQ (reference sequence). CDR3 size: 13 residues. The CDR3 coding sequence is TGTGCCAGCAGCTTAGATCGGGATCAGCCCCAGCATTTT. It specifies CASSLDRDQPQHF.

Concerning this clone: Its ends do not fully match the called genes, so a read error is possible. The J gene is TRBJ2-7, the V gene TRBV5-1, with TRBD2 as a possible D gene (5 bases). CDR3 size: 12 residues. Germline V gene lookup returns CDR1 SGHRS and CDR2 YFSETQ. CDR3: CATSREGYEQYF. Here the CDR3 DNA reads TGCGCCACCAGCAGAGAGGGATACGAGCAGTACTTC.

The table lists this clone with a few counts. The V gene is TRBV25-1, the J gene TRBJ1-2; 8 bases agree with TRBD1. The germline V gene has CDR1 MGHDK and CDR2 SYGVNS. The CDR3 sequence is 13 residues long. The V segment lost 3 bases and the J segment 8 bases; nucleotides outside the gene matches: 5. CDR3 DNA: TGTGCCAGCAGTGACAGGGGGCGCAGGGGCTACACCTTC. It codes for CASSDRGRRGYTF.

The chain is built from TRBV5-5 and TRBJ1-2, with a tentative D call TRBD1 (6 bases). CDR3 size: 15 residues. V was cut by 0 bases and J by 4 bases, with 13 bases left in between. Germline loops: CDR1 SGHKS, CDR2 YYEKEE (reference sequence). The CDR3 bases are TGTGCCAGCAGCTTGGAGGCAGGGGCTACCTATGGCTACACCTTC. It translates to CASSLEAGATYGYTF.

CDR3 nucleotides: TGCGCCAGCAGCCAAGTGAGGGTTAACACTGAAGCTTTCTTT. Amino acids: CASSQVRVNTEAFF. The rearrangement links TRBV4-1 to TRBJ1-1; D gene uncertain. There are 14 residues in the CDR3. The V and J ends lost 1 base and 2 bases respectively, with 8 bases between them. Germline V gene lookup returns CDR1 MGHRA and CDR2 YSYEKL.

The chain is built from TRBV28 and TRBJ2-1; 14 positions agree with TRBD2. This CDR3 region has 16 residues. CDR1 is MDHEN and CDR2 is SYDVKM in the germline V gene. V shed 4 bases, J shed 6 bases, and the junction held 5 bases outside the gene matches. In DNA, the CDR3 is TGTGCCAGCAGTTCCGGGACTAGCGGGAGCGTCAATGAGCAGTTCTTC. It specifies CASSSGTSGSVNEQFF.

Details on this clone: At one of its ends the junction is not consistent with the germline gene, which may arise from a read error. The chain couples TRBV7-7 to TRBJ2-5, with 8 bases that match TRBD1. The CDR3 has 15 amino acids. The V gene's germline CDR1 is SSHAT and CDR2 FNYEAQ (reference sequence). The CDR3 loop reads CASTPIRGPQETQYF. The DNA of the CDR3 is TGTGCTAGCACCCCTATCAGGGGGCCGCAAGAGACCCAGTACTTC.

J is TRBJ2-4 and V is TRBV28, with D maybe TRBD2 (6 bases). The CDR3 length is 14 residues. Per the germline V gene, CDR1 is MDHEN and CDR2 is SYDVKM. V was clipped by 7 bases and J by 7 bases, with 17 bases between them. For the CDR3, the DNA is TGTGCCAGCATGGGGGGTTTTGACACCAACATTCAGTACTTC. It codes for CASMGGFDTNIQYF.

The CDR3 loop reads CASSGLAGADTQYF. The CDR3 nucleotides are TGTGCCAGTAGTGGACTAGCGGGAGCAGATACGCAGTATTTT. The V call is TRBV19, the J call TRBJ2-3; 13 bases line up with TRBD2. V was pared by 5 bases and J by 4 bases, with 0 bases of the junction left unmatched. Germline V CDR1 and CDR2: LNHDA, SQIVND (reference sequence). This CDR3 has 14 residues.

The CDR3 region has the DNA TGTGCCAGCAAATCAGGGGGCGCAGATACGCAGTATTTT. Translation gives CASKSGGADTQYF. This chain joins TRBV3-1 (or the pseudogene TRBV3-2) and TRBJ2-3, with 8 bases matching TRBD1. The V and J ends lost 7 bases and 4 bases, in that order; junction bases with no gene match: 4. This CDR3 comprises 13 residues. Germline CDR1 and CDR2: LGHDT and YNNKEL (reference sequence).

V is TRBV5-1 and J is TRBJ2-3; 8 bases fit TRBD2. J gave up 2 bases and V 3 bases, and 8 bases lay outside the gene matches. CDR1 SGHRS and CDR2 YFSETQ come from the germline V gene. CDR3 size: 16 residues. The CDR3 spells CASSYSGSMNTDTQYF. Written as DNA, the CDR3 is TGCGCCAGCAGCTACAGCGGGAGCATGAACACAGATACGCAGTATTTT.

The chain combines TRBV6-4 with TRBJ1-1, with TRBD1 matching 12 bases. Trimming at V came to 6 bases and at J to 4 bases, leaving 12 bases not matched to a gene. The CDR3 loop spans 17 amino acids. Germline V lookup: CDR1 MRHNA, CDR2 SNTAGT. The CDR3 region is CASRKSGTGGRGTEAFF. CDR3 nucleotides: TGTGCCAGCAGAAAAAGTGGGACAGGGGGCCGAGGCACTGAAGCTTTCTTT.